The 25 T cell receptor beta chains below all came from one sample that was sequenced in a study. The sorted Tregs were CD4+CD25+CD127-/low cells. A single record per CDR3 protein comes from TCRdb applying MiXCR to the 5' RACE reads. The table has approximately 50,000 distinct CDR3 sequences, about 20% seen once. The sample comprised tumor-infiltrating Tregs sorted from the breast tumor. The receptor source for this set is a female donor with breast cancer.

There are a few counts of this clonotype. The J gene is TRBJ2-7, the V gene TRBV5-5; D perhaps matches TRBD2 (5 bases). Germline V gene sequence: CDR1 SGHKS, CDR2 YYEKEE (reference sequence). V dropped 0 bases and J dropped 2 bases, with 12 bases sitting between them. CDR3 length: 15 residues. For the CDR3, the DNA is TGTGCCAGCAGCTTGGCGGCTAGCCGCACCTACGAGCAGTACTTC. Amino acids: CASSLAASRTYEQYF.

As to this clonotype: Because the CDR3 is missing its conserved closing phenylalanine or tryptophan, this is likely a read error. The chain is built from TRBV11-2 and TRBJ1-1; D is uncertain. This CDR3 comprises 13 residues. Germline CDR1 is SGHAT and CDR2 is FQNNGV. The V end was cut by 1 base, the J end by 3 bases, with 6 bases between. The CDR3 here is CASSLVSDTEAFI. The CDR3 bases are TGTGCCAGCAGCTTAGTATCGGACACTGAAGCTTTCATT.

Many counts were recorded for this clonotype. V usage is TRBV20-1 and J usage is TRBJ2-1; TRBD2 agrees at 9 bases. The CDR3 has 17 residues. Germline V CDR1 and CDR2: DFQATT, SNEGSKA (reference sequence). With 3 bases clipped from V and 7 bases from J, the junction kept 16 bases outside the gene matches. The chain's CDR3 is CSASSRGKAGGKNEQFF. Written as DNA, the CDR3 is TGCAGTGCTAGTTCCAGGGGGAAAGCGGGAGGCAAGAATGAGCAGTTCTTC.

The rearrangement links TRBV10-1 to TRBJ2-2, with D possibly matching TRBD2 (6 bases). Per germline, CDR1 WNHNN and CDR2 SYGVQD (reference sequence). The CDR3 sequence is 14 residues long. V lost 5 bases and J lost 7, with 14 bases in between. For the CDR3, the DNA is TGCGCCAGCAGTAGTGGGACTCGGGACGGGGAGCTGTTTTTT. Amino acid sequence: CASSSGTRDGELFF.

CDR3 sequence reads: CASRPGGRAFF. The CDR3 region has the DNA TGTGCCAGCAGGCCAGGCGGGAGAGCTTTCTTT. V is TRBV6-5 and J is TRBJ1-1; D unclear. Trimming shortened V by 6 bases and J by 10 bases, and 12 bases separated the two germline ends. In germline, CDR1 is MNHEY, CDR2 SVGAGI. The CDR3 has 11 residues.

This clonotype was seen repeatedly, ten times or more. The CDR3 loop reads CASSLVGPTVNTEAFF. Here the CDR3 DNA reads TGTGCCAGCAGCTTAGTTGGTCCGACAGTGAACACTGAAGCTTTCTTT. J is TRBJ1-1 and V is TRBV7-9; D might be TRBD1 (5 bases). Germline V gene sequence: CDR1 SEHNR, CDR2 FQNEAQ (reference sequence). Trimming stripped 1 base from V and 0 bases from J, with 12 bases between. The CDR3 has 16 amino acids.

This clonotype was counted between two and nine times. The chain combines TRBV12-3 or TRBV12-4 with TRBJ2-1; weak D call: TRBD2 (6 bases). Trimming removed 6 bases from V and 6 bases from J, with 18 bases in between. The CDR3 is 15 amino acids. DNA of the CDR3: TGTGCCAGCAGCCTGCGGCGGGGAGTAACCAATGAGCAGTTCTTC. This encodes CASSLRRGVTNEQFF.

V gene TRBV11-2 combines with J gene TRBJ2-1; D is uncertain. The CDR3 extends over 15 amino acids. Trimming left V 5 bases short and J 7 bases short, with 18 bases between. Per germline, CDR1 SGHAT and CDR2 FQNNGV. The CDR3 DNA follows: TGTGCCAGCAGCCCATACTCCCCGACCAGGAATGAGCAGTTCTTC. It is translated as CASSPYSPTRNEQFF.

The chain combines TRBV28 with TRBJ2-5; D not certain. The CDR3 length is 11 residues. V was clipped by 3 bases and J by 6 bases, with 5 bases between them. The V gene's germline CDR1 is MDHEN and CDR2 SYDVKM. DNA of the CDR3: TGTGCCAGCAGTTTTGAACAGACCCAGTACTTC. Its protein product is CASSFEQTQYF.

Of note for this clonotype: This may be a read error: a much more frequent sequence differs by one nucleotide. This chain's CDR3 is CSARGQGAKNTEALF. The CDR3 DNA follows: TGCAGTGCTAGAGGGCAGGGGGCAAAGAACACTGAAGCTCTCTTT. The rearrangement uses TRBV20-1 and TRBJ1-1; 8 bases match TRBD1. The CDR3 covers 15 residues. Germline V gene data show CDR1 as DFQATT and CDR2 as SNEGSKA (reference sequence).

The chain couples TRBV29-1 to TRBJ2-6; 8 bases agree with TRBD2. Germline-derived CDR1 and CDR2 are SQVTM and ANQGSEA. This CDR3 comprises 15 residues. V lost 5 bases, J lost 2 bases, and 5 bases stayed unmatched. The CDR3 DNA reads as TGCAGCGTTTATTCGGGAGGGACTGGGGCCAACGTCCTGACTTTC. This sequence encodes CSVYSGGTGANVLTF.

This clonotype was detected ten times or more. The chain employs TRBV4-1 and TRBJ2-5; TRBD2 is a possible D gene (8 bases). Germline V lookup: CDR1 MGHRA, CDR2 YSYEKL. Trimming left V 3 bases short and J 6 bases short, with 14 bases between. The CDR3 is made up of 14 amino acids. The CDR3 bases are TGCGCCAGCAGCCACCCCGGGAGGGGGCAGACCCAGTACTTC. Its protein is CASSHPGRGQTQYF.

Notes on this clonotype: One end of the junction is discordant with germline, which a read error may explain. This sequence joins TRBV6-2 or TRBV6-3 and TRBJ2-2, with TRBD1 identical over 9 bases. The CDR3 length is 15 residues. Germline V gives CDR1 MNHEY, CDR2 SVGEGT. CDR3 in DNA: TGTGCCAGCAGGTACCGGGACAGGGACACCGGGGAGCTGTTCTTT. The encoded protein is CASRYRDRDTGELFF.

This clonotype is labeled as medium-sized (0.01 to 0.1%). V is TRBV7-3 and J is TRBJ1-1; possible D gene TRBD1, 6 bases. Between the trimmed V and J ends, which lost 5 bases and 1 base, there was a span of 11 bases. Per the germline V gene, CDR1 is SGHTA and CDR2 is FQGTGA. The CDR3 consists of 14 residues. The CDR3 DNA sequence: TGTGCCAGCAGCCCGGGACACCAGAACACTGAAGCTTTCTTT. Its protein is CASSPGHQNTEAFF. Filled out from reference TRBV7-3 and TRBJ1-1, the complete variable domain reads GAGVSQTPSNKVTEKGKYVELRCDPISGHTALYWYRQSLGQGPEFLIYFQGTGAADDSGLPNDRFFAVRPEGSVSTLKIQRTERGDSAVYLCASSPGHQNTEAFFGQGTRLTVV.

The chain couples TRBV12-3 or TRBV12-4 to TRBJ1-4; D is possibly TRBD1 (6 bases). Trimming cost V 7 bases and J 8 bases, with 20 bases left between them. This CDR3 comprises 15 residues. The CDR3 protein is CASKRSGTGREKLFF. In nucleotides, the CDR3 is TGTGCCAGCAAGAGGTCCGGTACAGGGCGAGAAAAACTGTTTTTT.

This chain joins TRBV5-1 and TRBJ2-2, with D maybe TRBD2 (6 bases). The germline CDR1 and CDR2 sequences are SGHRS and YFSETQ. V was cut by 5 bases and J by 9 bases, with 11 bases left in between. There are 12 residues in the CDR3. The DNA of the CDR3 is TGCGCCAGCAGTGGGGACTCCAGGGAGCTGTTTTTT. It specifies CASSGDSRELFF.

This clonotype has just a few counts. This chain connects TRBV5-1 to TRBJ1-6, with D possibly TRBD1 on 5 matching bases. The V end was cut by 0 bases, the J end by 6 bases, with 7 bases between. This CDR3 spans 14 amino acids. The germline CDR1 and CDR2 sequences are SGHRS and YFSETQ. In DNA, the CDR3 is TGCGCCAGCAGCTTGGAGGGGTTTAATTCACCCCTCCACTTT. This encodes CASSLEGFNSPLHF.

The chain's CDR3 is CASDLDRWYGYTF. As DNA, the CDR3 is TGTGCCAGCGACCTAGACAGGTGGTATGGCTACACCTTC. The chain couples TRBV7-2 to TRBJ1-2; possible D gene TRBD1, 6 bases. The CDR3 has 13 residues. V was clipped by 8 bases and J by 5 bases, with 15 bases between them. From germline, CDR1 is SGHTA and CDR2 FQGNSA.

The gene calls are TRBV20-1 and TRBJ1-1; D is uncertain. The CDR3 is 14 amino acids. Germline V gene data show CDR1 as DFQATT and CDR2 as SNEGSKA (reference sequence). The germline V and J ends were trimmed by 1 base and 13 bases, with 22 bases remaining between them. CDR3 sequence: CSARGAVSPIDDFF. The CDR3 DNA reads as TGCAGTGCTAGAGGGGCAGTAAGTCCGATAGACGATTTCTTT.

This clonotype was found a few times. J is TRBJ2-3 and V is TRBV7-6, with D possibly TRBD2 on 5 matching bases. The CDR3 loop spans 17 amino acids. V was trimmed by 5 bases and J by 1 base, leaving 19 bases between them. Germline-derived CDR1 and CDR2 are SGHVS and FNYEAQ. CDR3 sequence reads: CASSPRGRGFGTDTQYF. For the CDR3, the DNA is TGTGCCAGCAGCCCAAGAGGGCGCGGCTTTGGCACAGATACGCAGTATTTT.

This clonotype has a handful of counts. The V and J genes are TRBV2 and TRBJ2-2; tentatively, D is TRBD2 (5 bases). Trimming cost V 5 bases and J 1 base, with 11 bases left between them. In germline, CDR1 is SNHLY, CDR2 FYNNEI. The CDR3 consists of 15 residues. CDR3 in amino acids: CASSLEGQNTGELFF. In nucleotides, the CDR3 is TGTGCCAGCAGTTTAGAGGGCCAGAACACCGGGGAGCTGTTTTTT.

The V and J genes are TRBV5-1 and TRBJ2-5; TRBD1 aligns across 10 bases. J lost 8 bases, V lost 3 bases, and 19 bases had no gene match. This CDR3 has 18 residues. Germline CDR1 SGHRS, CDR2 YFSETQ. The CDR3 spells CASSSPGQGFSFRETQYF. The CDR3 region has the DNA TGCGCCAGCAGCTCACCGGGACAGGGGTTTTCTTTTCGGGAAACCCAGTACTTC. The complete variable domain, with remaining parts taken from reference TRBV5-1 and TRBJ2-5, reads KAGVTQTPRYLIKTRGQQVTLSCSPISGHRSVSWYQQTPGQGLQFLFEYFSETQRNKGNFPGRFSGRQFSNSRSEMNVSTLELGDSALYLCASSSPGQGFSFRETQYFGPGTRLLVL.

This chain links TRBV27 with TRBJ2-2; D remains ambiguous. CDR1 and CDR2 from the germline V gene are MNHEY and SMNVEV (reference sequence). The CDR3 totals 14 residues. Trimming removed 11 bases at V and 2 bases at J, with 15 bases between. The CDR3 DNA reads as TGTGCCTCACGTCGCGGCTCCAACACCGGGGAGCTGTTTTTT. It translates to CASRRGSNTGELFF.

The chain combines TRBV11-2 with TRBJ2-1; 7 bases line up with TRBD1. J lost 5 bases, V lost 5 bases, and 9 bases had no gene match. This CDR3 spans 15 amino acids. Germline V CDR1 and CDR2: SGHAT, FQNNGV. CDR3 sequence reads: CASSTYRGRDNEQFF. CDR3 nucleotide sequence: TGTGCCAGCAGCACTTACAGGGGTCGGGACAATGAGCAGTTCTTC.

J is TRBJ2-3 and V is TRBV7-2; 7 bases line up with TRBD2. The trim removed 5 bases at V and 5 bases at J, leaving 13 bases unmatched. Germline loops: CDR1 SGHTA, CDR2 FQGNSA. CDR3 size: 16 residues. The CDR3 reads CASSPREGRGLDTQYF. In DNA, the CDR3 is TGTGCCAGCAGCCCCCGAGAGGGGCGGGGGTTAGATACGCAGTATTTT.